Below are 23 T cell receptor beta chains sequenced from a single sample in a study of post-analysis software for immune sequencing data. Points from the study as a whole: Roughly five TRBV segments, including TRBV5-6, TRBV5-1 and TRBV20-1, were more frequent in patients than controls.

Their antigen targets remain unknown. The TCR beta cDNA libraries carried unique molecular identifiers. Using its own MiXCR run on the PCR reads, TCRdb lists one record per CDR3 protein. This sample has some 690,000 distinct CDR3 sequences, with roughly 30% found just once. Sequenced material: blood. The origin of the receptors is a girl aged 10-17 years with multiple sclerosis.

V usage is TRBV6-6 and J usage is TRBJ2-1; D unclear. The length of the CDR3 is 13 residues. V was clipped by 5 bases and J by 5 bases, with 10 bases between them. From germline, CDR1 is MNHNY and CDR2 SVGAGI (reference sequence). The CDR3 coding sequence is TGTGCCAGCAGTCAATTACGGAACAATGAGCAGTTCTTC. Translating it yields CASSQLRNNEQFF.

The genes are TRBV3-1 and TRBJ2-7, with D hard to call. Germline V lookup: CDR1 LGHDT, CDR2 YNNKEL (reference sequence). Trimming stripped 2 bases from V and 1 base from J, with 12 bases between. The CDR3 covers 15 residues. CDR3 loop: CASSQTGLGSYEQYF. In DNA, the CDR3 is TGTGCCAGCAGCCAAACTGGGCTTGGGTCCTACGAGCAGTACTTC.

This clonotype appeared many times. The V call is TRBV10-3, the J call TRBJ2-1, with TRBD1 matching 11 bases. The ends lost 10 bases at V and 6 bases at J; junction bases unmatched: 5. CDR1 is ENHRY and CDR2 is SYGVKD in the germline V gene. The CDR3 loop spans 13 amino acids. The DNA for the CDR3 is TGTGCCAGCGGGACAGGGGGATCCAATGAGCAGTTCTTC. Encoded protein: CASGTGGSNEQFF.

This chain joins TRBV7-2 and TRBJ1-1; D uncertain. V was clipped by 1 base and J by 2 bases, with 11 bases between them. Germline CDR1 reads SGHTA; CDR2 reads FQGNSA. This CDR3 has 15 residues. CDR3 residues: CASSLGGSGNTEAFF. CDR3 nucleotides: TGTGCCAGCAGCTTAGGAGGCTCCGGAAACACTGAAGCTTTCTTT.

This clonotype has more than one count but fewer than ten. The CDR3 region has the DNA TGCAGTGCTATCCGGGACAGTCCTCCCTACACCTTC. This translates into CSAIRDSPPYTF. The chain has TRBV20-1 and TRBJ1-2; 7 nucleotides agree with TRBD1. The CDR3 has 12 residues. Germline trimming cut 4 bases from V and 10 bases from J; bases unmatched to any gene: 9. The germline gives CDR1 DFQATT, CDR2 SNEGSKA (reference sequence).

This clonotype was recorded many times. One end of the junction does not line up with germline, which may come from a read error. CDR3 protein: CASSLAGPRETQYF. In DNA form, the CDR3 reads TGTGCTAGCAGCCTAGCGGGGCCCCGGGAGACCCAGTACTTC. This chain uses TRBV7-7 with TRBJ2-5; TRBD2 matches at 9 bases. The germline gives CDR1 SSHAT, CDR2 FNYEAQ (reference sequence). The CDR3 sequence is 14 residues long.

The gene calls are TRBV18 and TRBJ2-5; no definite D call. The V gene lost 4 bases and the J gene lost 0 bases, with 6 bases spanning the gap. From germline, CDR1 is KGHSH and CDR2 LQKENI. The CDR3 totals 13 residues. The CDR3 is CASSQPNQETQYF. In DNA form, the CDR3 reads TGTGCCAGCTCACAGCCAAACCAAGAGACCCAGTACTTC. Variable domain in full (rest from reference TRBV18 and TRBJ2-5): NAGVMQNPRHLVRRRGQEARLRCSPMKGHSHVYWYRQLPEEGLKFMVYLQKENIIDESGMPKERFSAEFPKEGPSILRIQQVVRGDSAAYFCASSQPNQETQYFGPGTRLLVL.

The V gene is TRBV9, the J gene TRBJ2-1; D unclear. Trimming shortened V by 3 bases and J by 2 bases, and 12 bases separated the two germline ends. Germline lookup yields CDR1 SGDLS and CDR2 YYNGEE. The CDR3 loop spans 15 amino acids. In DNA, the CDR3 is TGTGCCAGCAGCGCCCCGAGGCAACCCTACAATGAGCAGTTCTTC. Encoded protein: CASSAPRQPYNEQFF. Complete variable domain (other parts from reference TRBV9 and TRBJ2-1): DSGVTQTPKHLITATGQRVTLRCSPRSGDLSVYWYQQSLDQGLQFLIQYYNGEERAKGNILERFSAQQFPDLHSELNLSSLELGDSALYFCASSAPRQPYNEQFFGPGTRLTVL.

This clonotype turned up a few times. CDR3: CASSSVNRGHQPQHF. The CDR3 DNA is TGTGCCAGCAGTTCGGTTAACAGGGGGCATCAGCCCCAGCATTTT. The gene calls are TRBV28 and TRBJ1-5, with 9 bases identical to TRBD1. V lost 4 bases to trimming and J lost 5 bases; unmatched junction nucleotides: 6. Per germline, CDR1 MDHEN and CDR2 SYDVKM. The CDR3 runs 15 residues.

Regarding this clonotype: Its ends do not fully match the called genes, so a read error is possible. The chain employs TRBV7-2 and TRBJ2-5; 10 positions agree with TRBD2. The length of the CDR3 is 17 residues. Per the germline V gene, CDR1 is SGHTA and CDR2 is FQGNSA. DNA for the CDR3: TGTGCCGGCAGCTCCCGAGTTCTAGCGGGAGTGGGAGAGACCCAGTACTTC. It is translated as CAGSSRVLAGVGETQYF. The variable domain in full, completed from reference TRBV7-2 and TRBJ2-5, reads GAGVSQSPSNKVTEKGKDVELRCDPISGHTALYWYRQSLGQGLEFLIYFQGNSAPDKSGLPSDRFSAERTGGSVSTLTIQRTQQEDSAVYLCAGSSRVLAGVGETQYFGPGTRLLVL.

The chain employs TRBV9 and TRBJ2-7; possible D gene TRBD2, 5 bases. This CDR3 comprises 14 residues. V lost 4 bases and J 0 bases, leaving 11 bases between the germline ends. Germline CDR1 and CDR2: SGDLS and YYNGEE. CDR3 coding DNA: TGTGCCAGCAGCCGCGGACTTATCTCCTACGAGCAGTACTTC. Protein product: CASSRGLISYEQYF. Drawing the rest from reference TRBV9 and TRBJ2-7, the complete variable domain is DSGVTQTPKHLITATGQRVTLRCSPRSGDLSVYWYQQSLDQGLQFLIQYYNGEERAKGNILERFSAQQFPDLHSELNLSSLELGDSALYFCASSRGLISYEQYFGPGTRLTVT.

This clonotype has a handful of counts. J is TRBJ1-4 and V is TRBV12-3 or TRBV12-4; D is possibly TRBD1 (5 bases). The CDR3 contains 16 residues. V lost 3 bases, J lost 0 bases, and 11 bases lay in between. DNA of the CDR3: TGTGCCAGCAGTTTGGGGACGGAGACAACTAATGAAAAACTGTTTTTT. It specifies CASSLGTETTNEKLFF.

This chain connects TRBV7-9 to TRBJ2-3; 9 positions match TRBD1. Germline V gene sequence: CDR1 SEHNR, CDR2 FQNEAQ (reference sequence). V lost 5 bases and J lost 1; bases outside the gene matches: 4. This CDR3 region has 15 residues. CDR3 sequence: CASSQRTGGTDTQYF. CDR3 sequence (DNA): TGTGCCAGCAGCCAACGGACAGGGGGCACAGATACGCAGTATTTT.

The chain employs TRBV20-1 and TRBJ1-1; tentative D call: TRBD1 (5 bases). This CDR3 is 11 amino acids long. CDR1 DFQATT and CDR2 SNEGSKA come from the germline V gene (reference sequence). In DNA form, the CDR3 reads TGCAGGCCAGACAGAGGCACTGAAGCTTTCTTT. It codes for CRPDRGTEAFF.

The V call is TRBV5-1, the J call TRBJ1-6, with TRBD1 matching over 9 bases. This CDR3 has 16 residues. The germline V gene encodes CDR1 SGHRS and CDR2 YFSETQ. J lost 6 bases, V lost 3 bases, and 7 bases had no gene match. CDR3 coding DNA: TGCGCCAGCAGCTCTGACAGGGGGATTCGTAATTCACCCCTCCACTTT. Its protein is CASSSDRGIRNSPLHF.

A word on this clonotype: This may come from a read error, since a much larger clone is one base off. V is TRBV20-1 and J is TRBJ2-1, with 13 bases matching TRBD2. The CDR3 is made up of 16 amino acids. Germline V gene data show CDR1 as DFQATT and CDR2 as SNEGSKA (reference sequence). In DNA, the CDR3 is TGCAGCTTAATAGGACTAGCGGGAGTAGGAGCCTACGAGCAGTTCTTC. Amino acid sequence: CSLIGLAGVGAYEQFF.

This clonotype has only one observation. The J gene is TRBJ2-3, the V gene TRBV6-2 or TRBV6-3, with D unresolved. Germline CDR1 reads MNHEY; CDR2 reads SVGEGT. The ends were cut back, 4 bases at V and 6 bases at J, with 17 bases in the middle. The CDR3 runs to 15 residues. CDR3 sequence (DNA): TGTGCCAGCAGTTCCCGGAGACTGGGTTCGGATACGCAGTATTTT. This codes for CASSSRRLGSDTQYF.

This chain connects TRBV11-2 to TRBJ2-3; possible D gene TRBD1, 5 bases. CDR3 length: 13 amino acids. CDR1 is SGHAT and CDR2 is FQNNGV in the germline V gene. Trimming took off 8 bases at V and 10 bases at J, with 19 bases between the two ends. The CDR3 DNA follows: TGTGCCAGCGGCCTACAGGTGCAGGTGCCGCAGTATTTT. This gives the protein CASGLQVQVPQYF.

The chain joins TRBV7-2 to TRBJ2-5; D gene uncertain. The CDR3 extends over 11 amino acids. The germline CDR1 and CDR2 sequences are SGHTA and FQGNSA. Trimming took off 6 bases at V and 5 bases at J, with 7 bases between the two ends. The CDR3 loop is CASRPGETQYF. As DNA, the CDR3 is TGTGCCAGCAGACCTGGGGAGACCCAGTACTTC.

This rearrangement joins TRBV10-1 to TRBJ2-1; no clear D gene. The CDR3 is 12 residues long. Looked up from germline, CDR1 is WNHNN and CDR2 is SYGVQD (reference sequence). V was cut by 0 bases and J by 10 bases, with 7 bases left in between. CDR3 amino acids: CASSESWREQFF. The CDR3 DNA sequence: TGCGCCAGCAGTGAGTCCTGGAGAGAGCAGTTCTTC.

This clonotype was recorded only once. This chain links TRBV7-2 with TRBJ2-3, with D maybe TRBD2 (6 bases). The CDR3 spans 15 residues. The V gene's germline CDR1 is SGHTA and CDR2 FQGNSA. Between the trimmed V and J ends, which lost 3 bases and 4 bases, there was a span of 14 bases. The CDR3 region is CASSFGLAISDTQYF. The DNA of the CDR3 is TGTGCCAGCAGCTTCGGGCTAGCGATCTCAGATACGCAGTATTTT.

As for this clonotype: At one end the junction does not follow the germline gene, possibly because of a read error. The genes are TRBV24-1 and TRBJ2-5; D is tentatively TRBD1 or TRBD2 (5 bases each). The CDR3 extends over 13 amino acids. Germline-derived CDR1 and CDR2 are KGHDR and SFDVKD. The CDR3 loop reads CATSDPPRETRYF. Here the CDR3 DNA reads TGTGCCACCAGTGATCCTCCCAGGGAGACCCGGTACTTC.

The CDR3 region is CSVGQGAQGTEAFF. The CDR3 nucleotides are TGCAGCGTTGGACAGGGGGCTCAGGGCACTGAAGCTTTCTTT. V usage is TRBV29-1 and J usage is TRBJ1-1; TRBD1 matches at 10 bases. The germline V gene has CDR1 SQVTM and CDR2 ANQGSEA. The CDR3 runs to 14 residues. Unmatched junction bases numbered 6, after V lost 4 bases and J lost 4 bases. The whole variable domain, filled in from reference TRBV29-1 and TRBJ1-1, reads SAVISQKPSRDICQRGTSLTIQCQVDSQVTMMFWYRQQPGQSLTLIATANQGSEATYESGFVIDKFPISRPNLTFSTLTVSNMSPEDSSIYLCSVGQGAQGTEAFFGQGTRLTVV.